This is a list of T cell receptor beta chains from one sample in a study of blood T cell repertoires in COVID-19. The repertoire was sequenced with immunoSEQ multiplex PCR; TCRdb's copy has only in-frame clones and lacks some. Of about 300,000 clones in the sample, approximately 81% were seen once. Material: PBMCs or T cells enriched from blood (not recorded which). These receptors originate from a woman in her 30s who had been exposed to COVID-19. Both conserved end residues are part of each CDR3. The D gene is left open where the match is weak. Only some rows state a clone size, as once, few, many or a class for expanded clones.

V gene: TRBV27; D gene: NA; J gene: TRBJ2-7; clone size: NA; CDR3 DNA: TGTGCCACTCAAGGGACAACCGCCTACGAGCAGTACTTC; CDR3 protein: CATQGTTAYEQYF
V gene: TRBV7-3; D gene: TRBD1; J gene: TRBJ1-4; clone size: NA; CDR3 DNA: TGTGCCAGCAGCTCGACAGGGGGTAATGAAAAACTGTTTTTT; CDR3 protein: CASSSTGGNEKLFF
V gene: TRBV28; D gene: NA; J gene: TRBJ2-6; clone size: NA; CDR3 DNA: TGTGCCAGCAAATTGTCGGGATCTGGGGCCAACGTCCTGACTTTC; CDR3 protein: CASKLSGSGANVLTF
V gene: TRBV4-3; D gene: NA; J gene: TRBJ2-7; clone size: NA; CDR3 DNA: TGCGCCAGCAGCCAAGGGGATAAGGGGTACGAGCAGTACTTC; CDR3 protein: CASSQGDKGYEQYF
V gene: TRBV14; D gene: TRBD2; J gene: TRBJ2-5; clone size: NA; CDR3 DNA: TGTGCCAGCAGCCAAGGGGGATTGCTAGCGGGAGGAAGAGAGACCCAGTACTTC; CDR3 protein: CASSQGGLLAGGRETQYF
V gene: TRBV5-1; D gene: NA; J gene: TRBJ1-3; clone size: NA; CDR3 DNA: TGCGCCAGCAGCTTAACTTGGGGGCCTGGAAACACCATATATTTT; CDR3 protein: CASSLTWGPGNTIYF
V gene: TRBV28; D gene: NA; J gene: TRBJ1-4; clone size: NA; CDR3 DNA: TGTGCCACGGACACATCTAATGAAAAACTGTTTTTT; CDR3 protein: CATDTSNEKLFF
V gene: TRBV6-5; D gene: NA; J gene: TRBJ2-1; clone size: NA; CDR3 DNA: TGTGCCAGCAGTAACACAGGCCCATATGAGCAGTTCTTC; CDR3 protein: CASSNTGPYEQFF
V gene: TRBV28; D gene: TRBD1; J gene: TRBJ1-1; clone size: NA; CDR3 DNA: TGTGCCAGCAGTAACAGGGGGCAGACTGAAGCTTTCTTT; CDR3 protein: CASSNRGQTEAFF
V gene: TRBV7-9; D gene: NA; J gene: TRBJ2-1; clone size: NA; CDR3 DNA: TGTGCCAGCAGCTGGGGGGCTAGCGGTTGGAATGAGCAGTTCTTC; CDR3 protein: CASSWGASGWNEQFF
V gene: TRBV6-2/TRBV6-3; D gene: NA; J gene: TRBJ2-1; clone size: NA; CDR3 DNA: TGTGCCAGCAGCCAGGGGAATGAGCAGTTCTTC; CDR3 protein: CASSQGNEQFF
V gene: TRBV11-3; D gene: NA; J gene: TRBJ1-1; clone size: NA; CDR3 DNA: TGTGCCAGCAGCTTAAGCAGGGGCACTGAAGCTTTCTTT; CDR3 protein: CASSLSRGTEAFF
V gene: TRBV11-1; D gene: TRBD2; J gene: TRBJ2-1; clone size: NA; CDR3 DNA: TGTGCCAGCAGCTTACTAGCGGGACCTTACAATGAGCAGTTCTTC; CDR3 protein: CASSLLAGPYNEQFF
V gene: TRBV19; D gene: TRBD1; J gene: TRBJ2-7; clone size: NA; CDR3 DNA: TGTGCCAGTACAACGGGACAGGGGCTCTACGAGCAGTACTTC; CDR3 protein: CASTTGQGLYEQYF
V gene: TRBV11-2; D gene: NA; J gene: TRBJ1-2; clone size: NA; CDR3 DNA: TGTGCCAGCAGCACCCTTGAGGCCGGGAACTATGGCTACACCTTC; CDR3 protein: CASSTLEAGNYGYTF
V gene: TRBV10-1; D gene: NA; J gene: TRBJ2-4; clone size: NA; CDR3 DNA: TGCGCCAACGTGATGGATCAGGGGCGAATAAACTCTAAAAACATTCAGTACTTC; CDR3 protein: CANVMDQGRINSKNIQYF
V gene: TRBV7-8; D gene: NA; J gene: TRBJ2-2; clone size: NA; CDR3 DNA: TGTGCCAGCAGCTTAATGTTGAGTACCGGGGAGCTGTTTTTT; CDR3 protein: CASSLMLSTGELFF
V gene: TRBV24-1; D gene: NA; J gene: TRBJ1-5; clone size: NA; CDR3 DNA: TGTGCCACCGGCGGAAGCGGCAATCAGCCCCAGCATTTT; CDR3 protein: CATGGSGNQPQHF
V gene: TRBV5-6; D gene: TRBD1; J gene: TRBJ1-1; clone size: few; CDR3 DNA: TGTGCCAGCAGCTCCTGGACAGGGGGGAACACTGAAGCTTTCTTT; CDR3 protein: CASSSWTGGNTEAFF
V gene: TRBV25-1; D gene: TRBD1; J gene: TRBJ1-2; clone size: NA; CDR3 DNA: TGTGCCAGCAGTGAATGGAAAGGGGGCAGTGGCTACACCTTC; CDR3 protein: CASSEWKGGSGYTF
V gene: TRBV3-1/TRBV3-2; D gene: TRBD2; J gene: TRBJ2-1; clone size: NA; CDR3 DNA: TGTGCCAGCAGCCCAGCGGGGGGGCCGGGTGAGCAGTTCTTC; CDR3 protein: CASSPAGGPGEQFF
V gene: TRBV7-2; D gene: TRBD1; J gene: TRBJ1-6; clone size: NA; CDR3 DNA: TGTGCCAGCAGCTCGGGACAGCCTAATTCACCCCTCCACTTT; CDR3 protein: CASSSGQPNSPLHF
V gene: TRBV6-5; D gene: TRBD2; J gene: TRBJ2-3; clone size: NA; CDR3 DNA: TGTGCCAGCAGTTACACGCGGCAGGGAGGGACAGATACGCAGTATTTT; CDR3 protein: CASSYTRQGGTDTQYF
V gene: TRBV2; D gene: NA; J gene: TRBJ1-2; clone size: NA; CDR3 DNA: TGTGCCAGCAGTGAACGACTTACGAATGGCTACACCTTC; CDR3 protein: CASSERLTNGYTF
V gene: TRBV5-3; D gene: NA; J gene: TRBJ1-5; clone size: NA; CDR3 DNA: TGTGCCAGAAGCGAGGGGTACAGGGAGTCTCAGCCCCAGCATTTT; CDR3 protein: CARSEGYRESQPQHF
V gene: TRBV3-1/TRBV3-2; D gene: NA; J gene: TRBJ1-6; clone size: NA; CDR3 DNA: TGTGCCAGCAGCCAAACGGACAGTAATTCACCCCTCCACTTT; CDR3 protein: CASSQTDSNSPLHF
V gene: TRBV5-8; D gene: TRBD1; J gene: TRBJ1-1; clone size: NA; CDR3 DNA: TGTGCCAGCAGCAGGGGACAGGAAGAGGATGAAGCTTTCTTT; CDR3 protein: CASSRGQEEDEAFF
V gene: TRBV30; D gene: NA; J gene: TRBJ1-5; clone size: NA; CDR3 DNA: TGTGCCTGGAGTGTAAAGTCGGGTCAGCCCCAGCATTTT; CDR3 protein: CAWSVKSGQPQHF
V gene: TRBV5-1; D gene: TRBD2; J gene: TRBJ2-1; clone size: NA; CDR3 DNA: TGCGCCAGCAGCTTGGTAAGCGGGAGAAGGATCGATGAGCAGTTCTTC; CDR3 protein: CASSLVSGRRIDEQFF
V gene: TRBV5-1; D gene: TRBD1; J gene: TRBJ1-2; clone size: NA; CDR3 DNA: TGCGCCAGCAGCGTCGCAGCCGGGACAGGGCCCTTTGGCTACACCTTC; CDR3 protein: CASSVAAGTGPFGYTF
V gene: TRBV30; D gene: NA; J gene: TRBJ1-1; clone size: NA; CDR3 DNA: TGTGCCTGGAGTGTAGCGGTCACTGAAGCTTTCTTT; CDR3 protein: CAWSVAVTEAFF
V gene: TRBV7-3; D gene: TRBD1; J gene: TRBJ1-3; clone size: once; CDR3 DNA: TGTGCCAGCAGCCGACAGGGTTCTGGAAACACCATATATTTT; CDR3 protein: CASSRQGSGNTIYF
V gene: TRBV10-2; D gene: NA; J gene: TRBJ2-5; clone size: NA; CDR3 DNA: TGCGCCAGCAGCCTCTACCAAGAGACCCAGTACTTC; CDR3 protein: CASSLYQETQYF
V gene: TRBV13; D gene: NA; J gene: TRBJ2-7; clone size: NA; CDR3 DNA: TGTGCCAGCAGCTTAGCGGTCTCCTACGAGCAGTACTTC; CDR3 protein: CASSLAVSYEQYF
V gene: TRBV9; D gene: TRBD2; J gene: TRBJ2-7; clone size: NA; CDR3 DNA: TGTGCCAGCAGCGTAGATTCGGCTAGCGGTCCCTACGAGCAGTACTTC; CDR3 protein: CASSVDSASGPYEQYF
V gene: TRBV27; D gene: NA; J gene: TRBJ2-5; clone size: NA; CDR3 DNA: TGTGCCAGCAGTTTATCGGCAGGGAGGATCACTGGTACCCAGTACTTC; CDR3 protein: CASSLSAGRITGTQYF
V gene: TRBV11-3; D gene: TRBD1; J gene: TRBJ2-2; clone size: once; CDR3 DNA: TGTGCCAGCAGCCCAGACAGGGGGGTCACCGGGGAGCTGTTTTTT; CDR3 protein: CASSPDRGVTGELFF
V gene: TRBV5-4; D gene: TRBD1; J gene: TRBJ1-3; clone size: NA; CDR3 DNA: TGTGCCAGCAGCTCACAGGGGGCGAGTGGAAACACCATATATTTT; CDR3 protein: CASSSQGASGNTIYF
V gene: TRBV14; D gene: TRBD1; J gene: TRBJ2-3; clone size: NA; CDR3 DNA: TGTGCCAGCAGCCCGACAGGGGGCGAAGGAGGTACGCAGTATTTT; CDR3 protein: CASSPTGGEGGTQYF
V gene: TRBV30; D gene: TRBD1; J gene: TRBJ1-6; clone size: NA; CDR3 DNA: TGTGCCTGGACAGGGACAGGGTTTTCACCCCTCCACTTT; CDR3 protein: CAWTGTGFSPLHF
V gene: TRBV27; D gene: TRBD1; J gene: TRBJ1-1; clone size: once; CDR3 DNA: TGTGCCAGCAGTTTCCGGGACAGGAACACTGAAGCTTTCTTT; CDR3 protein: CASSFRDRNTEAFF
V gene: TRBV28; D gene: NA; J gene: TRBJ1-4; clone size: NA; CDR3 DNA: TGTGCCAGCAGTTCCCGAGGCGCAACTAATGAAAAACTGTTTTTT; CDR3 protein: CASSSRGATNEKLFF
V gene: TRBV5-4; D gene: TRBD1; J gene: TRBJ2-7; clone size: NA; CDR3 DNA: TGTGCCAGCAGCTTGGGCCGAGCAGGGGGTTCCTACGAGCAGTACTTC; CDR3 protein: CASSLGRAGGSYEQYF
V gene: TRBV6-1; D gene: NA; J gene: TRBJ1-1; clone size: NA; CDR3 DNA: TGTGCCAGCAGTGAAAAGGAGGGGACTGAAGCTTTCTTT; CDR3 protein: CASSEKEGTEAFF
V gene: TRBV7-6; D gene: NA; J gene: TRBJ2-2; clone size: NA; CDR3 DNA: TGTGCCAGCAGCTTAGATCAGGGCCAGACTGGGGAGCTGTTTTTT; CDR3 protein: CASSLDQGQTGELFF
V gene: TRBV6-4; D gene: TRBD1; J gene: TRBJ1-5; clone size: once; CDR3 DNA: TGTGCCAGCAACTACAGGGGGCCCCATACCCTCGAGAGCAATCAGCCCCAGCATTTT; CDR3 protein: CASNYRGPHTLESNQPQHF
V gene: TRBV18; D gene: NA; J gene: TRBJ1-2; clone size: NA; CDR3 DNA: TGTGCCAGCTCACCAGATCAGGGACAACGTCACTATGGCTACACCTTC; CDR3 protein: CASSPDQGQRHYGYTF